This entry describes one T cell receptor (beta chain). This sample is drawn from a study of blood T cell repertoires in COVID-19. Measured with immunoSEQ multiplex PCR; TCRdb has only the in-frame clones, and not every one. The table has some 280,000 clones, around 90% seen once; the top ten hold 0.94%. Germline V CDR1 and CDR2: SGHNT, YENEEA. The CDR3 contains 14 residues. V was clipped by 0 bases and J by 2 bases, with 5 bases between them. The sequenced sample was peripheral blood. The source is a woman aged 40 to 50 who had recovered from COVID-19. The chain uses TRBV11-3 and TRBJ2-1; unclear D gene. CDR3 DNA: TGTGCCAGCAGCTTAGATCTAGCCTACAATGAGCAGTTCTTC. It codes for CASSLDLAYNEQFF.